This TCR beta chain appears in the sequencing data of a study of a mutant IDH1 vaccine in newly diagnosed glioma. General study findings and limits: Among top peripheral T cell clonotypes, changes seemed unrelated to pseudoprogression.

This clone showed up just once. Antigen: not known. The time point is: week 47, end of study. In the vaccine, a single dose held 300 ug of the mutant IDH1 20-mer peptide, along with topical imiquimod. CDR1 and CDR2 (germline): SGHVS, FNYEAQ. The CDR3 runs 16 residues. The trim removed 5 bases at V and 4 bases at J, leaving 5 bases unmatched. Here immunoSEQ multiplex PCR was the method, and the copy in TCRdb shows in-frame clones only, minus some. The sample shows 90,000 to 100,000 clones, nearly 90% of them seen only once. The sequence came from a woman aged 45-59 years with glioma. The sequences come from PBMCs, collected from a glioma patient whose treatment included an IDH1 peptide vaccine. The chain combines TRBV7-6 with TRBJ2-2; 12 nucleotides align to TRBD2. CDR3 loop: CASSPSGRVGTGELFF. The CDR3 bases are TGTGCCAGCAGCCCTAGCGGGAGGGTGGGCACCGGGGAGCTGTTTTTT.